The 30 T cell receptor beta chains listed next were all sequenced from one sample in a study of T cell responses to AZD1222 COVID-19 vaccine. Clones were sequenced by immunoSEQ multiplex PCR, and TCRdb holds only the in-frame ones, with some missing. This table holds around 120,000 clones, 88% found once. Specimen: peripheral blood, collected 28 days after the second AZD1222 dose. The receptors originated from an adult who received the AZD1222 COVID-19 vaccine.

The chain's CDR3 is CASSQDQGTKRYEQYF. The CDR3 nucleotides read TGTGCCAGCAGCCAAGATCAGGGGACTAAACGCTACGAGCAGTACTTC. This chain connects TRBV3-1 (or the pseudogene TRBV3-2) to TRBJ2-7; possible D gene TRBD2, 7 bases. This CDR3 spans 16 amino acids. With 0 bases removed from V and 3 bases from J, the gap between germline ends came to 15 bases. Germline V gene sequence: CDR1 LGHDT, CDR2 YNNKEL (reference sequence).

CDR3 region: CASSDPNSGTGANVLTF. The CDR3 nucleotides read TGTGCCAGCAGTGACCCAAATAGCGGGACTGGGGCCAACGTCCTGACTTTC. The chain carries TRBV6-4 and TRBJ2-6; 8 bases line up with TRBD2. The V gene end was trimmed by 2 bases and the J gene end by 2 bases; junction bases not matched to a gene: 5. This CDR3 region has 17 residues. CDR1 is MRHNA, CDR2 SNTAGT, per germline.

This clone appeared once. The chain uses TRBV19 and TRBJ2-7, with D possibly matching TRBD2 (5 bases). The V gene lost 8 bases and the J gene lost 3 bases, with 11 bases spanning the gap. The CDR3 is 12 amino acids. Per germline, CDR1 LNHDA and CDR2 SQIVND (reference sequence). In DNA, the CDR3 is TGTGCCAGTGGGCAACGGGGCTACGAGCAGTACTTC. Its protein is CASGQRGYEQYF.

The chain uses TRBV4-2 and TRBJ2-1; weak D call: TRBD1 (5 bases). The CDR3 has 16 residues. Germline CDR1 and CDR2: LGHNA and YNFKEQ. The V end was cut by 0 bases, the J end by 4 bases, with 13 bases between. CDR3 bases: TGTGCCAGCAGCCAAGATCTGGGCAGGGCTTACAATGAGCAGTTCTTC. Its protein product is CASSQDLGRAYNEQFF.

This chain uses TRBV5-8 with TRBJ1-1; no clear D gene. The CDR3 is made up of 15 amino acids. Trimming stripped 3 bases from V and 4 bases from J, with 16 bases between. Germline-derived CDR1 and CDR2 are SGHTS and YDEGEE. The CDR3 reads CASSSWTNEATEAFF. In DNA form, the CDR3 reads TGTGCCAGCAGCTCGTGGACTAACGAAGCCACTGAAGCTTTCTTT.

The chain links TRBV7-9 to TRBJ1-4; TRBD1 matches 9 bases. J was trimmed by 8 bases and V by 4 bases; bases with no gene match: 5. The CDR3 totals 14 residues. Germline CDR1 SEHNR, CDR2 FQNEAQ (reference sequence). As DNA, the CDR3 is TGTGCCAGCAGCTCGACAGGGGGAGGGGAAAAACTGTTTTTT. The encoded protein is CASSSTGGGEKLFF.

The chain recombines TRBV9 with TRBJ2-7; the D gene is possibly TRBD1 (6 bases). This CDR3 is 15 amino acids long. The V gene lost 0 bases and the J gene lost 3 bases, with 13 bases spanning the gap. Per the germline V gene, CDR1 is SGDLS and CDR2 is YYNGEE. CDR3 in amino acids: CASSVGFGQRYEQYF. The CDR3 DNA follows: TGTGCCAGCAGCGTAGGATTCGGACAGCGCTACGAGCAGTACTTC.

The chain links TRBV7-9 to TRBJ1-4, with D possibly being TRBD1 (6 bases). The CDR3 totals 14 residues. Trimming stripped 2 bases from V and 5 bases from J, with 9 bases between. Germline V gives CDR1 SEHNR, CDR2 FQNEAQ (reference sequence). Here the CDR3 DNA reads TGTGCCAGCAGCTTAAGGGGGACAAATGAAAAACTGTTTTTT. It translates to CASSLRGTNEKLFF. Full variable domain (rest looked up from reference TRBV7-9 and TRBJ1-4): DTGVSQNPRHKITKRGQNVTFRCDPISEHNRLYWYRQTLGQGPEFLTYFQNEAQLEKSRLLSDRFSAERPKGSFSTLEIQRTEQGDSAMYLCASSLRGTNEKLFFGSGTQLSVL.

The chain combines TRBV5-1 with TRBJ1-3, with D tentatively TRBD1 (6 bases). Germline V lookup: CDR1 SGHRS, CDR2 YFSETQ. V was trimmed by 5 bases and J by 1 base, leaving 7 bases between them. The CDR3 covers 13 residues. CDR3 sequence reads: CASSQGSGNTIYF. The CDR3 DNA is TGCGCCAGCAGTCAGGGGTCTGGAAACACCATATATTTT.

The V call is TRBV5-6, the J call TRBJ1-2; D is ambiguous. The germline CDR1 and CDR2 sequences are SGHDT and YYEEEE. The CDR3 covers 11 residues. Trimming stripped 5 bases from V and 4 bases from J, with 6 bases between. The CDR3 region has the DNA TGTGCCAGCAGGTACCTCTATGGCTACACCTTC. It yields the protein CASRYLYGYTF.

This chain connects TRBV13 to TRBJ1-1, with D perhaps TRBD1 (6 bases). V dropped 5 bases and J dropped 0 bases, with 13 bases sitting between them. This CDR3 spans 15 amino acids. Germline V gene sequence: CDR1 PRHDT, CDR2 FYEKMQ (reference sequence). The CDR3: CASSLQGPMNTEAFF. The CDR3 DNA follows: TGTGCCAGCAGCCTCCAGGGGCCCATGAACACTGAAGCTTTCTTT.

The chain combines TRBV9 with TRBJ2-5, with TRBD1 matching over 8 bases. Unmatched junction bases numbered 10, after V lost 2 bases and J lost 4 bases. This CDR3 comprises 16 residues. Looked up from germline, CDR1 is SGDLS and CDR2 is YYNGEE. The CDR3: CASSVDGTGLLETQYF. The CDR3 DNA sequence: TGTGCCAGCAGCGTTGACGGGACAGGCCTGTTAGAGACCCAGTACTTC.

This clone is medium-sized within its sample. This sample also contains other DNA sequences that code for the same CDR3. This chain uses TRBV5-5 with TRBJ1-2, with TRBD1 matching 10 bases. The germline CDR1 and CDR2 sequences are SGHKS and YYEKEE (reference sequence). Trimming took 4 bases from V and 8 from J; bases not matched to a gene: 5. The CDR3 totals 13 residues. The CDR3 is CASSVDRGGGYTF. The CDR3 DNA follows: TGTGCCAGCAGCGTGGACAGGGGGGGAGGCTACACCTTC.

This clone was seen a single time. The DNA of the CDR3 is TGTGCCAGCTCGGTCGGGGGCCACTATAATTCACCCCTCCACTTT. This encodes CASSVGGHYNSPLHF. The J gene is TRBJ1-6, the V gene TRBV18; the D gene is possibly TRBD1 (6 bases). V dropped 6 bases and J dropped 3 bases, with 12 bases sitting between them. This CDR3 contains 15 residues. Germline assignment: CDR1 KGHSH and CDR2 LQKENI.

The rearrangement uses TRBV11-3 and TRBJ2-3; D may correspond to TRBD1 or TRBD2 (6 bases each). Germline V gene lookup returns CDR1 SGHNT and CDR2 YENEEA. V lost 6 bases, J lost 3 bases, and 16 bases lay in between. This CDR3 contains 15 residues. In DNA, the CDR3 is TGTGCCAGCAGTCCCTCGGGGGCTCTGACAGATACGCAGTATTTT. Translation gives CASSPSGALTDTQYF.

This clone has a handful of counts. This chain uses TRBV9 with TRBJ1-5; the D is unclear. The V gene lost 4 bases and the J gene lost 0 bases, with 11 bases spanning the gap. This CDR3 region has 15 residues. Germline assignment: CDR1 SGDLS and CDR2 YYNGEE. Here the CDR3 DNA reads TGTGCCAGCAGCCTCGACGGATATAGCAATCAGCCCCAGCATTTT. Its protein product is CASSLDGYSNQPQHF.

The CDR3 loop is CASSYGGLAKNIQYF. Here the CDR3 DNA reads TGTGCCAGCAGTTACGGGGGGTTAGCCAAAAACATTCAGTACTTC. This chain joins TRBV6-5 and TRBJ2-4; tentatively, D is TRBD2 (6 bases). Germline values: CDR1 MNHEY, CDR2 SVGAGI. The CDR3 totals 15 residues. Trimming removed 2 bases at V and 0 bases at J, with 8 bases between.

V and J are TRBV30 and TRBJ1-2; a possible D gene is TRBD1 (5 bases). V was clipped by 4 bases and J by 1 base, with 13 bases between them. The CDR3 totals 14 residues. Germline V gives CDR1 GTSNPN, CDR2 SVGIG (reference sequence). CDR3 protein: CAWIRGPYNYGYTF. The CDR3 DNA reads TGTGCCTGGATCCGGGGACCTTATAACTATGGCTACACCTTC.

The genes are TRBV5-1 and TRBJ2-7; 7 bases fit TRBD1. From germline, CDR1 is SGHRS and CDR2 YFSETQ. The CDR3 contains 15 residues. The ends lost 7 bases at V and 3 bases at J; junction bases unmatched: 13. Written as DNA, the CDR3 is TGCGCCAGCCGTGACACAGGGGTCTGGGGCTACGAGCAGTACTTC. Translation: CASRDTGVWGYEQYF. Full variable domain (rest looked up from reference TRBV5-1 and TRBJ2-7): KAGVTQTPRYLIKTRGQQVTLSCSPISGHRSVSWYQQTPGQGLQFLFEYFSETQRNKGNFPGRFSGRQFSNSRSEMNVSTLELGDSALYLCASRDTGVWGYEQYFGPGTRLTVT.

The gene calls are TRBV15 and TRBJ1-1; D is uncertain. Per germline, CDR1 LNHNV and CDR2 YYDKDF (reference sequence). V was trimmed by 4 bases and J by 1 base, leaving 16 bases between them. CDR3 length: 16 residues. CDR3 protein: CATSTTPGAGNTEAFF. DNA for the CDR3: TGTGCCACCAGCACCACACCCGGAGCGGGGAACACTGAAGCTTTCTTT.

This rearrangement joins TRBV3-1 (or the pseudogene TRBV3-2) to TRBJ2-1; a weak D match, TRBD1 (7 bases). The CDR3 runs to 14 residues. Trimming shortened V by 7 bases and J by 7 bases, and 17 bases separated the two germline ends. The germline V gene encodes CDR1 LGHDT and CDR2 YNNKEL (reference sequence). Written as DNA, the CDR3 is TGTGCCAGCACCCGACAGGGTGCGGGAAATGAGCAGTTCTTC. Translating it yields CASTRQGAGNEQFF.

The chain employs TRBV19 and TRBJ1-1; D gene uncertain. V lost 3 bases, J lost 6 bases, and 11 bases lay in between. This CDR3 has 13 amino acids. Germline CDR1 and CDR2: LNHDA and SQIVND (reference sequence). The CDR3 coding sequence is TGTGCCAGTAGTATTATGAGTTACTCTGAAGCTTTCTTT. Residues: CASSIMSYSEAFF.

V usage is TRBV15 and J usage is TRBJ1-5; maybe TRBD1 (5 bases). The CDR3 has 16 residues. Per the germline V gene, CDR1 is LNHNV and CDR2 is YYDKDF (reference sequence). Trimming shortened V by 1 base and J by 1 base, and 11 bases separated the two germline ends. Here the CDR3 DNA reads TGTGCCACCAGCAGAGTATCCCGGGGGAGCAATCAGCCCCAGCATTTT. It specifies CATSRVSRGSNQPQHF.

The chain carries TRBV7-3 and TRBJ2-2; D gene unclear. Germline-derived CDR1 and CDR2 are SGHTA and FQGTGA. The CDR3 is 17 amino acids. The V end was cut by 2 bases, the J end by 0 bases, with 13 bases between. The DNA for the CDR3 is TGTGCCAGCAGCTTAGCGCGGTGGCAGACGAACACCGGGGAGCTGTTTTTT. This sequence encodes CASSLARWQTNTGELFF.

This clone was seen just once. This sequence joins TRBV2 and TRBJ1-1; 7 bases align to TRBD1. After removal of 6 bases from V and 4 bases from J, the junction contained 8 bases not matched to a gene. The CDR3 totals 14 residues. CDR1 and CDR2 from the germline V gene are SNHLY and FYNNEI. CDR3 in amino acids: CASRGTEGATEAFF. CDR3 in DNA: TGTGCCAGCAGAGGGACAGAGGGGGCCACTGAAGCTTTCTTT.

This clone has more than one count but fewer than ten. The V gene is TRBV19, the J gene TRBJ1-5, with D perhaps TRBD1 (6 bases). The CDR3 covers 15 residues. V dropped 5 bases and J dropped 2 bases, with 13 bases sitting between them. Per the germline V gene, CDR1 is LNHDA and CDR2 is SQIVND (reference sequence). CDR3 DNA sequence: TGTGCCAGTAGTCCAACAGGGTACCGCAATCAGCCCCAGCATTTT. Translated, it gives CASSPTGYRNQPQHF.

A single count supports this clone. The chain links TRBV7-3 to TRBJ2-2; perhaps TRBD2 as D (6 bases). CDR1 and CDR2 from the germline V gene are SGHTA and FQGTGA. This CDR3 is 15 amino acids long. V was pared by 3 bases and J by 7 bases, with 15 bases between. The CDR3 DNA reads TGTGCCAGCAGCTTGGGGACTCCCGGTGGCGGGGAGCTGTTTTTT. As protein: CASSLGTPGGGELFF.

V gene TRBV28 combines with J gene TRBJ1-2; no firm D call. CDR3 length equals 14 residues. V lost 2 bases to trimming and J lost 2 bases, with 9 bases between them. CDR1 is MDHEN, CDR2 SYDVKM, per germline. As DNA, the CDR3 is TGTGCCAGCAGTTTAAGGGCAGAGAACTATGGCTACACCTTC. Translating it yields CASSLRAENYGYTF.

The J gene is TRBJ2-1, the V gene TRBV11-2, with 9 nucleotides matching TRBD2. The CDR3 loop spans 14 amino acids. The ends lost 5 bases at V and 4 bases at J; junction bases unmatched: 3. Germline V lookup: CDR1 SGHAT, CDR2 FQNNGV. This chain's CDR3 is CASSPTSGYNEQFF. CDR3 DNA: TGTGCCAGCAGCCCTACTAGCGGGTACAATGAGCAGTTCTTC.

V is TRBV7-9 and J is TRBJ2-3, with a possible D match to TRBD1 (5 bases). The CDR3 spans 14 residues. Trimming shortened V by 8 bases and J by 2 bases, and 14 bases separated the two germline ends. Germline V gene data show CDR1 as SEHNR and CDR2 as FQNEAQ (reference sequence). The CDR3 DNA is TGTGCCAGCCAATTTAGACAGTCCACAGATACGCAGTATTTT. Protein product: CASQFRQSTDTQYF.